Sequencing of this T cell receptor beta chain was carried out in a study of control samples from healthy donors and cancer patients. Data came from immunoSEQ multiplex PCR; TCRdb stores just in-frame clones and leaves some out. This sample has 45,000 to 60,000 clones, with roughly 94% found just once. A few counts support this clone. The CDR3 consists of 14 residues. Trimming cost V 5 bases and J 4 bases, with 15 bases left between them. Germline values: CDR1 SGHAT, CDR2 FQNNGV. Sequencing was performed on blood. V is TRBV11-2 and J is TRBJ2-7, with unresolved D. The TCR sequence derives from a man aged 25 to 45 in good health. The CDR3 spells CASSPSGGSYEQYF. Here the CDR3 DNA reads TGTGCCAGCAGCCCTAGTGGCGGTAGTTACGAGCAGTACTTC.